These T cell receptor beta chains were read from a single sample in a study of OX40 agonist ivuxolimab in advanced cancers. Measured with immunoSEQ multiplex PCR; TCRdb has only the in-frame clones, and not every one. The table records about 62,000 clones, roughly 87% of them present only once. The source was CD4+ or CD8+ T cells sorted from blood, collected in a trial of the OX40 agonist ivuxolimab. The receptors derive from an adult with an advanced solid tumor such as melanoma, head and neck, liver or kidney cancer. The conserved cysteine and the conserved F or W are not part of the CDR3 here.

CDR3 | length | V
ASSIEDPYGYT | 11 | TRBV7-8
SVEDREGQPQH | 11 | TRBV29-1
ASRAPGQGNGGWQF | 14 | TRBV6-6
ASSLQGLGSYNEQF | 14 | TRBV5-1
ASSSAGGNSGNTIY | 14 | TRBV28
AIRGGDSPYEQY | 12 | TRBV10-3
ASSRWTDYGYT | 11 | TRBV11-2
ASRGQGANTGELF | 13 | TRBV2
ASSVETGNQPQH | 12 | TRBV2
SVGGQGKYEQY | 11 | TRBV29-1
ASSLTRGAIIETQY | 14 | TRBV7-2
ASSPSLAREQF | 11 | TRBV11-2
ASSVGTGGAEAF | 12 | TRBV6-4
ASSSGYSNQPQH | 12 | TRBV2
ASVWGRGRGNTIY | 13 | TRBV6-6
ASSVAGLAGSIKVDTQY | 17 | TRBV9
AWSLLGAPNTEAF | 13 | TRBV30
ASSPSLNVGTAGGNTIY | 17 | TRBV5-4
ASSSGENTEAF | 11 | TRBV7-9
ASGTPNTGELF | 11 | TRBV28
ASSLAIGDTGELF | 13 | TRBV7-9
ASSLLAAAYEQY | 12 | TRBV7-2
ASSLGQGTDTQY | 12 | TRBV11-2
ASAPRTNYGYT | 11 | TRBV7-6
ASIHEQY | 7 | TRBV21-1
ASSRGIAGGHADTQY | 15 | TRBV28
ASSEQPQGSYNEQF | 14 | TRBV6-1
ASSPLGAGGRSYEQY | 15 | TRBV5-1
ASSQEGGPTEKLF | 13 | TRBV14
ASSLAGEDADTQY | 13 | TRBV6-5
ASSIDSSGNTIY | 12 | TRBV19
ASSLKAGAKETQY | 13 | TRBV5-1
ASSISSYQDRRNEQY | 15 | TRBV19
ASSLAEYEQY | 10 | TRBV11-1
AWSITDDQPQH | 11 | TRBV30
ASSLPRDGELF | 11 | TRBV28
ASSQDPRRTSGGIYEQY | 17 | TRBV4-1
ASSPLTGRETQY | 12 | TRBV5-1
ASSLAGTGNTIY | 12 | TRBV5-1
ASSQGPPATEAF | 12 | TRBV18
ASSPMESTDTQY | 12 | TRBV7-8